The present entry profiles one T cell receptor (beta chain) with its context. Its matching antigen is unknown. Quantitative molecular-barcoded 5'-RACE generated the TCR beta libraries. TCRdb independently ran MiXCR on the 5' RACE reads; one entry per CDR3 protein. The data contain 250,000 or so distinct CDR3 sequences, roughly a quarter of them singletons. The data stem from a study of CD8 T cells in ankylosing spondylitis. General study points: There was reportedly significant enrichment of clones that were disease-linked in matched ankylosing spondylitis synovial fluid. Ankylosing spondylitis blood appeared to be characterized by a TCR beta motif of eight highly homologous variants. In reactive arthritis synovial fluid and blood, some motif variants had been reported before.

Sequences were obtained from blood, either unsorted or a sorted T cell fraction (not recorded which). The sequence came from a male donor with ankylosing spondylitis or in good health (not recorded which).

CDR3 region: CASSPARLGTEAFF. The CDR3, as DNA: TGCGCCAGCAGCCCCGCCAGGCTCGGCACTGAAGCTTTCTTT. The V gene is TRBV4-1, the J gene TRBJ1-1; D gene uncertain. The CDR3 consists of 14 residues. Trimming shortened V by 4 bases and J by 4 bases, and 13 bases separated the two germline ends. Germline V CDR1 and CDR2: MGHRA, YSYEKL.